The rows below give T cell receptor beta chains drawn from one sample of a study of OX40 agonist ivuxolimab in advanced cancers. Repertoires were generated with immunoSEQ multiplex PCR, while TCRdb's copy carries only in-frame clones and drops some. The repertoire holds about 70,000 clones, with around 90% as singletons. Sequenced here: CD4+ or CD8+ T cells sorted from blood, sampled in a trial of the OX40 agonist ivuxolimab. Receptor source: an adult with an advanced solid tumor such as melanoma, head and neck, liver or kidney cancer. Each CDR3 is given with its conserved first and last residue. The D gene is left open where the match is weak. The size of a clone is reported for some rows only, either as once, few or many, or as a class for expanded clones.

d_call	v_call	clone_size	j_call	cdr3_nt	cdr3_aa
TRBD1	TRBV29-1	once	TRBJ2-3	TGCAGCGTGGGGGGACAGGGAAGCACAGATACGCAGTATTTT	CSVGGQGSTDTQYF
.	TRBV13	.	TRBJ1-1	TGTGCCAGCAGCTCAAAGGCGGGAGCGGGGGACGCTGAAGCTTTCTTT	CASSSKAGAGDAEAFF
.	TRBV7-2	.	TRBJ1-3	TGTGCCAGCAGCTTAGGAAGGTCCTCTGGAAACACCATATATTTT	CASSLGRSSGNTIYF
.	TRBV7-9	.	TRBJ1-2	TGTGCCAGCAGCTTAGATGCCAGCCTGAACTATGGCTACACCTTC	CASSLDASLNYGYTF
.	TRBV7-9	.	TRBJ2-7	TGTGCCAGCAGCGACCAACTCGTCCCCTACGAGCAGTACTTC	CASSDQLVPYEQYF
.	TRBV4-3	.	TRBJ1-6	TGCGCCAGCAGCCAAGATTGGACAGCAAATTCACCCCTCCACTTT	CASSQDWTANSPLHF
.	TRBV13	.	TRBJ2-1	TGTGCCAGCAGCTTATCCAATGAGCAGTTCTTC	CASSLSNEQFF
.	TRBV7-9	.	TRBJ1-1	TGTGCCAGCAGCCCCCCCCCGGGTAAAGGGCCTGAAGCTTTCTTT	CASSPPPGKGPEAFF
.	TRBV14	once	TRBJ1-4	TGTGCCAGCAGCCAAGATTGGGTAAAGAACGGGAGGGAAGAAAAACTGTTTTTT	CASSQDWVKNGREEKLFF
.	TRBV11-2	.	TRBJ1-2	TGTGCCAGCAGCTTGGGGCGAATAAGCTACACCTTC	CASSLGRISYTF
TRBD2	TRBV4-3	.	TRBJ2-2	TGCGCCAGCAGCCAAGAGCCCCAGCGGGGGGGCCTCGGGGAGCTGTTTTTT	CASSQEPQRGGLGELFF
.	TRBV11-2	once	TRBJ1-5	TGTGCCAGCAGCTTAGGGGGTAGCAATCAGCCCCAGCATTTT	CASSLGGSNQPQHF
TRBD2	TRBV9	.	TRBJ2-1	TGTGCCAGCAGCCCTAGCGGGGTAATGGATGAGCAGTTCTTC	CASSPSGVMDEQFF
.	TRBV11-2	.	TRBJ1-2	TGTGCCAGCAGCTACGCGACCGGGACGGATTATGGCTACACCTTC	CASSYATGTDYGYTF
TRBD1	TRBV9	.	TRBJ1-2	TGTGCCAGCAGCGTAGGACAGGGGGCTATCTATGGCTACACCTTC	CASSVGQGAIYGYTF
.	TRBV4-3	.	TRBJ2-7	TGCGCCAGCAGCCAAGGGACTTCACTCTACGAGCAGTACTTC	CASSQGTSLYEQYF
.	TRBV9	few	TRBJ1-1	TGTGCCAGCAGCCCCTGGGGCTCCAGCACTGAAGCTTTCTTT	CASSPWGSSTEAFF
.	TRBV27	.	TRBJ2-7	TGTGCCAGCAGTCCGTCGGCCGCAGGCGAGCAGTACTTC	CASSPSAAGEQYF
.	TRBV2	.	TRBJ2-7	TGTGCCAGCACGAGGACCGAGAGGGTCTCCGAGCAGTACTTC	CASTRTERVSEQYF
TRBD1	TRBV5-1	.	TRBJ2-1	TGCGCCAGCAGCTTGTTCGGGACAGGGGGCTCCTACAATGAGCAGTTCTTC	CASSLFGTGGSYNEQFF
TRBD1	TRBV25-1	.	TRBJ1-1	TGTGCCAGCAGTGGGAGAGGACAGGGGGGGCTGAACACTGAAGCTTTCTTT	CASSGRGQGGLNTEAFF
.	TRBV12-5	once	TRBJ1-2	TGTGCTAGTGGGTCTGAGACAGCCTATGAGGGCTACACCTTC	CASGSETAYEGYTF
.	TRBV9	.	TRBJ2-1	TGTGCCAGCAGCGTAGCTTTCAATGAGCAGTTCTTC	CASSVAFNEQFF
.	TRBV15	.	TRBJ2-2	TGTGCCACCAGCAGAGAAGGGGTCGACACCGGGGAGCTGTTTTTT	CATSREGVDTGELFF
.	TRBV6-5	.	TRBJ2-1	TGTGCCAGCAGTACACAGGGTCGAACCCATGAGCAGTTCTTC	CASSTQGRTHEQFF
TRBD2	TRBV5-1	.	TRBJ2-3	TGCGCCAGCAGCTTGGCCGAAGTAGCGGGGGGTCCAGATACGCAGTATTTT	CASSLAEVAGGPDTQYF
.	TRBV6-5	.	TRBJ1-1	TGTGCCAGCAGTCCGTCGTGGACCACTGAAGCTTTCTTT	CASSPSWTTEAFF
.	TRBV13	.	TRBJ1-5	TGTGCCAGCAGCCCGGGGTTGGCGGGGCCCCAGCATTTT	CASSPGLAGPQHF
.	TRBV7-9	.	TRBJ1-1	TGTGCCAGCAGCCGAAAACCGCAGGGAGGGGGCACTGAAGCTTTCTTT	CASSRKPQGGGTEAFF
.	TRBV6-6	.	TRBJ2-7	TGTGCCAGCAGCATGATCGGGGACCTTTCCTACGAGCAGTACTTC	CASSMIGDLSYEQYF
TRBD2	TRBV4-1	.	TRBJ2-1	TGCGCCAGCAGCCAAGATGGTGCTGCTAGCGGGCTGATTTACAATGAGCAGTTCTTC	CASSQDGAASGLIYNEQFF
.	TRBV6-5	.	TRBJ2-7	TGTGCCAGCAGTTACTCTGGGGGTGGGTACGAGCAGTACTTC	CASSYSGGGYEQYF
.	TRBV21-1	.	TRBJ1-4	TGTGCCAGCAGCAAAACCCTTACAAGGACTAATGAAAAACTGTTTTTT	CASSKTLTRTNEKLFF
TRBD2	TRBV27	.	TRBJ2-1	TGTGCCAGCAGTTTTCTCACTAGCGGGGGTTACAATGAGCAGTTCTTC	CASSFLTSGGYNEQFF
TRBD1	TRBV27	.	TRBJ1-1	TGTGCCAGCAGTTTAGCGACAGGGATGAACACTGAAGCTTTCTTT	CASSLATGMNTEAFF
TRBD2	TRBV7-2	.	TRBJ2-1	TGTGCCAGCAGCTTATTGGCGGGGGGCTACAATGAGCAGTTCTTC	CASSLLAGGYNEQFF
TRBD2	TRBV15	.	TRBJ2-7	TGTGCCACCAGCGCGGGGGGGTTGTGGGCCTACGAGCAGTACTTC	CATSAGGLWAYEQYF
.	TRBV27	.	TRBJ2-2	TGTGCCAGCAGTTTATGGACCGGGGAGCTGTTTTTT	CASSLWTGELFF
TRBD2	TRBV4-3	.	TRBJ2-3	TGCGCCAGCAGCCAAGATCTAGCGGGGCTCTTCGGTAGCACAGATACGCAGTATTTT	CASSQDLAGLFGSTDTQYF
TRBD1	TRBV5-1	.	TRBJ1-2	TGCGCCAGCAGCTTCGGGTCGACAGGGGGGCTCGCTAACTATGGCTACACCTTC	CASSFGSTGGLANYGYTF
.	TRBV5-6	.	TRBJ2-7	TGTGCCAGCAGCTTTGGAGGGGACTACGAGCAGTACTTC	CASSFGGDYEQYF
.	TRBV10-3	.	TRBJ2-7	TGTGCCATCAGCCCCGGTTCAGGGCGTCCGGGGATCGACGAGCAGTACTTC	CAISPGSGRPGIDEQYF
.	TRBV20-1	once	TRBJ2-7	TGCAGTGCTAGGGCCGTCGGGGAGCAGTACTTC	CSARAVGEQYF
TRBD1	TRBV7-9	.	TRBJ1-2	TGTGCCAGCAGCTTAGGGTCTCCAGGGGGCAGGGGCTACACCTTC	CASSLGSPGGRGYTF
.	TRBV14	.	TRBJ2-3	TGTGCCAGCAGCCCCCTAAGTCGCGCAGATACGCAGTATTTT	CASSPLSRADTQYF
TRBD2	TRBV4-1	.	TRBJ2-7	TGCGCCAGCAGCCAAGTGGGACTAGCGGCCGCCTACGAGCAGTACTTC	CASSQVGLAAAYEQYF
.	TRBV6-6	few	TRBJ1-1	TGTGCCAGCAGTTACTCGATCACTGAAGCTTTCTTT	CASSYSITEAFF
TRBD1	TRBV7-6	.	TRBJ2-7	TGTGCCAGCAGCCAGGGGGACAGTACCTACGAGCAGTACTTC	CASSQGDSTYEQYF
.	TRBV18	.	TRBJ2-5	TGTGCCAGCTCACCGCAGGGAGGAGGAGAGACCCAGTACTTC	CASSPQGGGETQYF
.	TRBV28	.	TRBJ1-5	TGTGCCAGCAGTTTGAAAGGGACTTATAGCAATCAGCCCCAGCATTTT	CASSLKGTYSNQPQHF
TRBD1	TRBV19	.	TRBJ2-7	TGTGCCAGTAGTCCCGGGACAGGCACCTACGAGCAGTACTTC	CASSPGTGTYEQYF
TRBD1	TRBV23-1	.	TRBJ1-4	TGCGCCAGCAGTCAATCCCCGGGACAGTTTGATGAAAAACTGTTTTTT	CASSQSPGQFDEKLFF
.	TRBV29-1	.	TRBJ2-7	TGCAGCGGATGCAGGGACCCTCTAAGTAAGTACTTC	CSGCRDPLSKYF
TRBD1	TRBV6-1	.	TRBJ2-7	TGTGCCAGCAGTGATTGGGACAGCGCCTCCTACGAGCAGTACTTC	CASSDWDSASYEQYF